This TCR beta chain was sequenced during a study of T cell responses to AZD1222 COVID-19 vaccine. Study-wide points: CD4 TCRs linked to vaccination spanned spike, dominating at 160-218 and 743-854. Clonal diversity was possibly underestimated, and white British individuals and females predominated among donors. The peak T cell response came first, and repertoires were sampled only after it.

Turning to this clone: Antigen: not known.

The method was immunoSEQ multiplex PCR; TCRdb's version includes in-frame clones alone and lacks a portion of them. The sample contains 75,000 to 80,000 clones, about three quarters of which appear only once. The J segment lost 3 bases and the V segment lost 1 base, leaving 5 bases of the junction unmatched. This CDR3 spans 16 amino acids. Germline CDR1 is LGHNA and CDR2 is YNFKEQ. The starting material was peripheral blood, obtained 28 days after the second dose of the MenACWY control vaccine. The receptor's source is an adult who received the MenACWY meningococcal vaccine as a control. This chain links TRBV4-2 with TRBJ2-7; 11 bases map to TRBD2. The DNA for the CDR3 is TGTGCCAGCAGCCAAGGGACTAGCGGGTTTGGCTACGAGCAGTACTTC. Translating it yields CASSQGTSGFGYEQYF.